This T cell receptor beta chain was retrieved from a study of CD8 T cells in ankylosing spondylitis. Study-level findings and limits: A TCR beta motif of under 10 highly homologous variants seemed to mark ankylosing spondylitis blood.

Generation of TCR beta libraries employed quantitative 5'-RACE incorporating molecular barcodes. Using its own MiXCR run on the 5' RACE reads, TCRdb lists one record per CDR3 protein. There are about 360,000 distinct CDR3 sequences in the sample; roughly 20% occur only once, and 10% to 15% lies in the top ten. Germline-derived CDR1 and CDR2 are SGDLS and YYNGEE. The CDR3 has 15 amino acids. Germline trimming cut 3 bases from V and 0 bases from J; bases unmatched to any gene: 3. This clonotype has just a few counts. The antigen is undetermined. This sequence originates from a male donor with ankylosing spondylitis or in good health (not recorded which). This chain links TRBV9 with TRBJ2-1; TRBD1 aligns across 7 bases. Sequencing was performed on blood, either unsorted or a sorted T cell fraction (not recorded which). The CDR3 nucleotides are TGTGCCAGCAGCGCCGGGACAGACTCCTACAATGAGCAGTTCTTC. This codes for CASSAGTDSYNEQFF.